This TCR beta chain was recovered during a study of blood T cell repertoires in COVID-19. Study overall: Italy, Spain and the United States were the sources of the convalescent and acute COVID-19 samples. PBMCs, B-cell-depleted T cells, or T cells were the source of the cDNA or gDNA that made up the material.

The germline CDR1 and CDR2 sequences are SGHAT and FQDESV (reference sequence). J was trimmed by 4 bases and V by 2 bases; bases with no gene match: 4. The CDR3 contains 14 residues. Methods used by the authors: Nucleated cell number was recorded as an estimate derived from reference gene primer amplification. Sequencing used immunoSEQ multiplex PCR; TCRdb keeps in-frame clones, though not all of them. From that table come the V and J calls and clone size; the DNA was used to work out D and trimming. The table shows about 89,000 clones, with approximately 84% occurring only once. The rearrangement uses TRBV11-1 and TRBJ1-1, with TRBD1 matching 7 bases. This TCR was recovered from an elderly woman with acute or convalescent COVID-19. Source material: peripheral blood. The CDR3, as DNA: TGTGCCAGCAGCTTAAGGGGGCAAGTCACTGAAGCTTTCTTT. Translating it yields CASSLRGQVTEAFF.